This T cell receptor beta chain originates from a study of cytomegalovirus exposure and HLA in healthy donors (dated by TCRdb to 2015 to 2018). Notes on the research overall: An earlier analysis of 587 of the donors reported about 280 Gb of sequence data and some 110 million unique TCR beta sequences obtained from about 179 million T cells. Among some 410 genotyped donors of the cohort, an average of around 240,000 unique TCR beta nucleotide sequences were sequenced per donor, roughly a sixth of them non-productive. Of the approximately 400 genotyped donors, 65% to 90% were placed in the genetic ancestry cluster associated with self-reported Caucasian donors. Both class I and class II loci were covered by HLA typing, at four-digit resolution. Rather than using new phenotypic data, the later analysis identified candidate immune exposures from TCR beta sequences and from how often those sequences occurred across donors. A later analysis re-analyzed previously published TCR beta repertoires from 650 to 800 donors and added high-resolution HLA genotyping to study TCR occurrence patterns. Genome-wide SNP genotypes for about three fifths of the roughly 700 donors were used in a later genetic analysis, which treated that subset as a discovery cohort. The study used immunosequencing to profile the T cell repertoires of 670 or so subjects and linked those repertoires to cytomegalovirus serostatus. Alongside the repertoire data, information on donor age, sex, ethnicity and CMV serostatus was compiled. Approximately 300 gigabases of sequencing data and approximately 93 million unique TCR sequences were included in an early release covering roughly 600 HLA-typed donors. A separate validation cohort of 100 to 150 different subjects was used in addition to the 666-subject first cohort. Because of strong linkage in the cohort, four to six DR-DQ haplotypes were treated as single units for association and clustering. Every discovery cohort repertoire had been produced on one sequencing platform. To predict cytomegalovirus infection status, the study combined high-throughput TCR immunosequencing, statistical association of individual TCRs with disease status, and machine learning. The aim of the study was to test whether cataloging public T cell receptors could identify signatures of past pathogen exposure. To decide whether each TCR beta V gene segment behaved as functional or pseudogenic, an earlier analysis of several hundred of the donors relied on high-throughput TCR beta sequencing. Typing coverage differed by locus: A, B, C, DRB1 and DQB1 were typed in roughly 620-640 donors, DQA1 in approximately 520, DPA1 in approximately 600, and DPB1 in 450 to 480. Study-wide conclusions, independent of this receptor: A few of the identified cytomegalovirus-associated TCR beta chains were confirmed in vitro to be specific for cytomegalovirus antigens. Most CMV-associated TCR beta chains appeared to be HLA-restricted in a later analysis, and the HLA associations seemed to be driven largely by CMV exposure. At a false discovery rate of 0.05, a later analysis linked around 17,000 TCR beta sequences to specific HLA alleles. Sequencing depth was assumed to be roughly uniform across donors in the presence/absence analyses, though that assumption may not hold. Compared with the approximately 720-donor mean, donors in an Asian-associated ancestry cluster had fewer N-insertions in productive TCRs, according to a later genetic analysis. In a later analysis, TCR association rates were found to vary across HLA loci, with the most associated TCRs seen for DRB1 alleles and the fewest for HLA-C alleles. A further reported finding was that TCR beta sequences accurately predicted the HLA-A and HLA-B alleles for most subjects in the first cohort. Strong co-occurrence of HLA alleles, especially DR and DQ, made assigning TCR associations to individual alleles difficult. HLA typing was unavailable for some donors at each locus, so association tests used only the typed subset. Broadly in line with IMGT annotations, most TCR beta V segments showed up in productive rearrangements about 87% or about 30% of the time in an earlier analysis of 450 to 600 of the donors. The study listed 150 to 200 TCR beta chains as associated with cytomegalovirus. Linkage disequilibrium might explain the correlated functional status among segregating V segments, but an unknown experimental factor could not be ruled out. Approximately 18 rarely observed V segments, including chromosome 9 orphons, were excluded from the earlier analysis of about 610 of the donors because counts were too low. Several of the top co-occurrence clusters appeared to be linked to parvovirus B19, influenza, CMV and Epstein-Barr virus, according to a later analysis. The classifier was reported to diagnose cytomegalovirus status with high specificity and sensitivity in both the original and validation cohorts. According to the authors, the approach could potentially be generalized to other disease states and immunological phenotypes. Some IMGT-functional V segments, including TRBV6-2 and TRBV6-3, could not be told apart with the 87-base-pair reads, so those segments were excluded. A group of highly shared sequence variants was considered likely to be a technical artifact of the sequencing pipeline. Immune exposure information for the cohort was limited to CMV serostatus. An association between a missense DCLRE1C variant and V-gene and J-gene trimming of TCR beta chains was found in a later genetic analysis and replicated in an independent cohort. A later analysis found that HLA-associated TCR beta chains were more clonally expanded and had lower generation probabilities than equally common non-associated chains. This cohort had only TCR beta chains sequenced, and the lack of alpha or paired-chain data limited which features could be detected. Across donors, most TCR sequences were observed very rarely, whereas some public TCRs were present in many individuals.

The CDR3 sequence holds 15 residues, the cysteine and phenylalanine included. This entry keeps only the CDR3 DNA: 45 bases, framed from base 1. From V the trimming removes 4 bases and from J it removes 3 bases, while the gene matches leave 6 bases of the junction unaccounted for. CDR1 is given as SGHRS and CDR2 as YFSETQ, both from the germline V gene. Library generation was performed with the immunoSEQ multiplex PCR assay. For the multiplex PCR, a mixture combining 60 forward primers for TCR Vbeta segments and 13 reverse primers for TCR Jbeta segments was used. The CDR3 region of rearranged TCR beta genes was amplified from genomic DNA by a multiplex PCR assay. The Illumina HiSeq System was used to sequence the amplified TCR beta libraries as 87-base-pair reads. The authors' pipeline ran thus. A later analysis tallied 70 million to 100 million unique TCR beta chains across the 666 repertoires, and approximately 12 million of those chains were shared by two or more donors. A nearest-neighbor algorithm error-corrected the raw reads and collapsed the reads into unique sequences, merging closely related sequences to remove PCR and sequencing errors. V, D and J gene segments were assigned by aligning CDR3 sequences to IMGT reference sequences. For a sequence to be retained, a match of at least six nucleotides to both a V gene segment and a J gene segment was required. A rearrangement counted as productive if the CDR3 had no stop codons and remained in frame with V and J, and every other rearrangement counted as non-productive. Following IMGT convention, CDR3 was defined as the stretch from the second conserved V-encoded cysteine up to the conserved J-encoded phenylalanine. The earlier analysis of 450 to 750 of the donors excluded any sequence lacking an unambiguous match to a single V gene segment. An earlier analysis of some 610 of the donors called V segments functional above 56.7% productive rearrangements and segregating when the between-donor standard deviation exceeded 5%. To diagnose cytomegalovirus status from the catalog of TCR beta chain sequences, a statistical classification framework was built. In a later analysis, V and J genes were assigned by comparing TCR nucleotide sequences against IMGT/GENE-DB human TR gene sequences. In a later analysis, CDR3 sequences and most-parsimonious VDJ recombination scenarios were assigned using the TCRdist pipeline. In a later analysis, every TCR beta chain was defined by the combination of its CDR3 amino acid sequence and its V-gene family, and reads without a unique V-gene family were dropped. To address suspected cross-contamination and a sequencing artifact, a later analysis removed approximately 590 highly shared, low-generation-probability nucleotide sequences. In a later analysis, a clonal expansion index for each public chain was calculated from normalized within-repertoire ranks of inferred template counts. A later analysis computed generation probabilities with a VDJ recombination model fitted to out-of-frame rearrangements, and checked the results against IGoR. Hypergeometric tests were used in a later analysis to score TCR-TCR, TCR-HLA and TCR-CMV co-occurrence, with a repertoire-size bias correction applied to the TCR pairs. To estimate false discovery rates, a later analysis permuted the HLA or CMV assignments 20 times. In a later analysis, co-occurring TCRs were grouped using DBSCAN, with TCRdist sequence similarity added in when clustering inside HLA-allele-positive subsets. Repertoires with fewer than 30,000 or more than 120,000 public chains were left out of co-occurrence clustering, as were roughly five repertoires with anomalous nucleotide sharing. As stored in TCRdb, this immuneACCESS dataset retains in-frame rearrangements with V and J assigned. A fraction of the clones does not appear; measured against another copy, unresolved V genes explain less than half of the discrepancy, and the remainder lacks a known reason. Clone size and the V and J calls come from that table; the DNA yielded D and trimming. The sample table holds about 140,000 clones, of which roughly 80% were seen once. The leading ten clones occupy about 3.5% of the sample.

As for this clone: Its antigen is currently not known. It has no much larger one-base neighbor in the sample; base qualities were not kept. Other nucleotide sequences in the sample specify the same CDR3.

In total, about 650 healthy bone marrow donors made up the cohort. Cohort members were all nominally healthy when sampled, although unrecorded immune exposures were likely present. The donor tested CMV seronegative and was one of the 352 seronegative cohort members. A peripheral blood sample was provided by each donor, and peripheral blood mononuclear cells were used for TCR beta sequencing. The Qiagen DNeasy Blood Extraction Kit was used to extract genomic DNA from the blood cell samples. The V and J genes are TRBV5-1 and TRBJ2-3, with 9 middle bases fitting TRBD2. The receptor was derived from a man in his forties or fifties in good health and CMV-seronegative. The specimen sequenced was PBMCs. DNA sequence: TGCGCCAGCAGCAGTAGCGGGGGATCTACAGATACGCAGTATTTT. This sequence encodes CASSSSGGSTDTQYF.